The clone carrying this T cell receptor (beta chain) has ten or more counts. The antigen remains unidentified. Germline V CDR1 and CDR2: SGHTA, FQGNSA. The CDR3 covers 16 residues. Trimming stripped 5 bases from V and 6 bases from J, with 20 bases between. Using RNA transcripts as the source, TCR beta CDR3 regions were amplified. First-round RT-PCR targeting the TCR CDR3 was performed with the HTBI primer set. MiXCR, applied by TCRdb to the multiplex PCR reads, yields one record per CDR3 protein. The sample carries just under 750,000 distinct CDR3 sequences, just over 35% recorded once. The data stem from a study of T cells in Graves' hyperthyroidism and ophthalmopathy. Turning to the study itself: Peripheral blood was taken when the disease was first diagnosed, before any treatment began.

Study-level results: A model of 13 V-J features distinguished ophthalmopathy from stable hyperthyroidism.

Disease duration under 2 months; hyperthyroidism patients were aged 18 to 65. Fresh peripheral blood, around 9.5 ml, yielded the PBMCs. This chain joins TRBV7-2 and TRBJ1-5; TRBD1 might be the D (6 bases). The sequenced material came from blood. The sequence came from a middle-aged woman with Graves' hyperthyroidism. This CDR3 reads CASSQALPHRAQPQHF. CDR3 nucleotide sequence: TGTGCCAGCAGCCAAGCCCTCCCGCACAGGGCTCAGCCCCAGCATTTT. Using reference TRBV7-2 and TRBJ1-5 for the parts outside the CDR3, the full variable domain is GAGVSQSPSNKVTEKGKDVELRCDPISGHTALYWYRQSLGQGLEFLIYFQGNSAPDKSGLPSDRFSAERTGGSVSTLTIQRTQQEDSAVYLCASSQALPHRAQPQHFGDGTRLSIL.